The clone carrying this T cell receptor beta chain was counted between two and nine times. The antigen is unknown. These data originate in a study of glioma-infiltrating T cells. Whole-study results and caveats: Tissue and blood shared very few CDR3 sequences. Non-neoplastic patients had below-expected tissue-blood divergence, while all gliomas exceeded expectation.

There are 14 residues in the CDR3. Germline values: CDR1 SGHAT, CDR2 FQNNGV. The ends were cut back, 4 bases at V and 4 bases at J, with 13 bases in the middle. Amplification of TCR alpha and beta CDR3 regions from RNA used iRepertoire nested multiplex PCR. For one-step reverse transcription and amplification, roughly 95-450 ng of tissue mRNA or PBMC total RNA was used. MiXCR was run by TCRdb on the multiplex PCR reads, yielding one entry per CDR3 protein. The sample has approximately 90,000 distinct CDR3 sequences, about 23% seen once. The chain couples TRBV11-2 to TRBJ1-1; D remains ambiguous. The sequenced material came from glioma tissue, nonneoplastic brain tissue, or PBMCs (not recorded which). This TCR derives from a human donor with low-grade glioma or glioblastoma, undergoing nonglioma brain surgery, or in good health (not recorded which). CDR3 bases: TGTGCCAGCAGCTCGGATTATCCCGTCACTGAAGCTTTCTTT. Translating gives CASSSDYPVTEAFF.